This T cell receptor beta chain was identified during a study of lymphopenia after photon versus proton radiotherapy. Method: immunoSEQ multiplex PCR; TCRdb's copy keeps in-frame clones and lacks some. This table has over 30,000 clones, over 70% appearing once. Findings and limits, study-wide: Relative stability marked proton patients; photon patients lost diversity and naive cells. Post-nadir diversity loss with photons came from oligoclonal expansion, particularly CD8+ Temra cells.

As regards this clone: The antigen remains undetermined.

The J segment lost 14 bases and the V segment lost 3 bases, leaving 23 bases of the junction unmatched. Germline lookup yields CDR1 SGHAT and CDR2 FQNNGV. This CDR3 comprises 17 residues. Source: peripheral blood, taken from a patient treated with proton-based radiotherapy. This sequence was found in an older woman with pancreatic cancer. The chain is built from TRBV11-2 and TRBJ2-3, with 7 nucleotides matching TRBD2. The CDR3 loop reads CASSLRTSGDPQIPRYF. CDR3 DNA sequence: TGTGCCAGCAGCTTGAGAACAAGCGGGGACCCCCAGATCCCGCGGTATTTT. The full variable domain, completed using reference TRBV11-2 and TRBJ2-3, is EAGVAQSPRYKIIEKRQSVAFWCNPISGHATLYWYQQILGQGPKLLIQFQNNGVVDDSQLPKDRFSAERLKGVDSTLKIQPAKLEDSAVYLCASSLRTSGDPQIPRYFGPGTRLTVL.